A single sample gave rise to the 9 T cell receptor beta chains below, sequenced in a study of shared clonotypes between healthy human individuals. This table comes from immunoSEQ multiplex PCR, and its TCRdb copy is limited to in-frame clones, with some not included. The data contain more than 2,000,000 clones, more than 85% of them singletons. Source material: naive CD4+ T cells from PBMCs. Subset here: CD45RA+ positively selected. The receptor set was obtained from a man between 18 and 29 years old in good health. Some clones in this sample may be carry-over from other donors' samples.

V gene TRBV6-1 combines with J gene TRBJ1-2; D ambiguous. Germline V lookup: CDR1 MNHNS, CDR2 SASEGT. This CDR3 comprises 13 residues. V was shortened by 3 bases and J by 8 bases, with 13 bases between the two germline ends. CDR3 nucleotides: TGTGCCAGCAGTGACCCTGGAGAGGGAGGCTACACCTTC. Encoded protein: CASSDPGEGGYTF.

The chain combines TRBV16 with TRBJ1-5; possible D gene TRBD1, 5 bases. This CDR3 is built from 14 residues. The V end lost 1 base, the J end lost 5 bases, and 9 bases lay between the germline ends. The germline CDR1 and CDR2 sequences are KGHSY and FQNENV. The CDR3 here is CASSQLGQDQPQHF. CDR3 sequence (DNA): TGTGCCAGCAGCCAATTGGGGCAGGATCAGCCCCAGCATTTT.

The CDR3 nucleotides are TGTGCCAGTATTTCCCACGGGAGTACGTACGAGCAGTACTTC. Translated, it gives CASISHGSTYEQYF. The genes are TRBV28 and TRBJ2-7; D possibly corresponds to TRBD2 (6 bases). Trimming stripped 9 bases from V and 4 bases from J, with 19 bases between. Germline CDR1 is MDHEN and CDR2 is SYDVKM. The CDR3 loop spans 14 amino acids.

This clone was detected once. V usage is TRBV28 and J usage is TRBJ1-5; 8 nucleotides agree with TRBD1. The CDR3 loop spans 15 amino acids. Germline V gene sequence: CDR1 MDHEN, CDR2 SYDVKM. Unmatched junction bases numbered 12, after V lost 5 bases and J lost 9 bases. CDR3: CASSPGQGGLSPQHF. The CDR3 DNA follows: TGTGCCAGCAGTCCCGGACAGGGAGGACTATCGCCCCAGCATTTT.

The chain uses TRBV5-4 and TRBJ2-7; TRBD2 agrees at 8 bases. The CDR3 contains 17 residues. CDR1 and CDR2 (germline): SGHNT, YYREEE (reference sequence). V shed 4 bases and J 0 bases; nucleotides not matched to a gene: 12. The CDR3 spells CASSRQVAGLNSYEQYF. CDR3 nucleotide sequence: TGTGCCAGCAGCCGCCAGGTAGCGGGGCTGAACTCCTACGAGCAGTACTTC.

This chain uses TRBV18 with TRBJ1-5; 9 bases are shared with TRBD1. CDR1 and CDR2 (germline): KGHSH, LQKENI. CDR3 length equals 16 residues. With 3 bases clipped from V and 1 base from J, the junction kept 4 bases outside the gene matches. The CDR3 reads CASSPDRGVSNQPQHF. CDR3 DNA sequence: TGTGCCAGCTCACCGGACAGGGGAGTAAGCAATCAGCCCCAGCATTTT.

The chain recombines TRBV19 with TRBJ1-5; no clear D. CDR1 LNHDA and CDR2 SQIVND come from the germline V gene (reference sequence). V gave up 7 bases and J gave up 2 bases, with 15 bases separating them. CDR3 length: 15 amino acids. CDR3 DNA sequence: TGTGCCAGTACAAATTTGGGTTTAGGCAATCAGCCCCAGCATTTT. Translated: CASTNLGLGNQPQHF.

The genes are TRBV29-1 and TRBJ2-1, with D uncertain. The CDR3 consists of 12 residues. The V gene's germline CDR1 is SQVTM and CDR2 ANQGSEA. Between the trimmed V and J ends, which lost 8 bases and 12 bases, there was a span of 20 bases. CDR3 DNA: TGCAGCTCCGCTTTCGGGTCAGGTTCGCAGTTCTTC. It codes for CSSAFGSGSQFF.

V gene TRBV2 combines with J gene TRBJ1-1; 7 positions match TRBD1. Germline V CDR1 and CDR2: SNHLY, FYNNEI. CDR3 size: 12 residues. V was clipped by 6 bases and J by 5 bases; unmatched bases: 3. This CDR3 reads CASRGGGTEAFF. CDR3 nucleotides: TGTGCCAGCAGAGGGGGCGGGACTGAAGCTTTCTTT.